This TCR beta chain emerged from a study of blood T cell repertoires in COVID-19. V lost 4 bases and J lost 8; bases outside the gene matches: 8. The germline V gene has CDR1 SGHDN and CDR2 FVKESK. This CDR3 spans 14 amino acids. The authors' processing: Quantification of nucleated cells was approximated via reference gene primer amplification. Libraries were prepared by immunoSEQ multiplex PCR; TCRdb keeps only in-frame clonotypes and omits some of them. V, J and clone size derive from that table, while D and trimming were established from the DNA sequence. The table has around 210,000 clones, 80% seen once.

The V gene is TRBV14, the J gene TRBJ2-1; 7 bases map to TRBD1. Sequencing used peripheral blood. The TCR originated in a woman between 65 and 79 years old with acute or convalescent COVID-19. The CDR3 nucleotides read TGTGCCAGCAGCCCCTTTGAAGGGGGCTATGAGCAGTTCTTC. Translated, it gives CASSPFEGGYEQFF.